Shown below are 2 T cell receptor beta chains from a single sample sequenced in a study of identical twins. TCRdb passed the 5' RACE reads through MiXCR, listing each CDR3 protein once. This table has around 530,000 distinct CDR3 sequences, around 15% appearing once. These records were also assigned to another study, of yellow fever vaccine responses in identical twins.

Source material: CD4+ T cells sorted from blood. The source is a woman younger than 35 in good health.

This clonotype was seen a handful of times. The rearrangement uses TRBV7-9 and TRBJ2-5; a weak D match, TRBD1 (6 bases). V was trimmed by 5 bases and J by 3 bases, leaving 16 bases between them. Germline assignment: CDR1 SEHNR and CDR2 FQNEAQ (reference sequence). The CDR3 consists of 15 residues. CDR3 nucleotide sequence: TGTGCCAGCAGCCCAAACTGGACAGCAAAAGAGACCCAGTACTTC. It translates to CASSPNWTAKETQYF.

In its sample, this clonotype was seen a few times. This chain uses TRBV4-1 with TRBJ1-3; D uncertain. Germline-derived CDR1 and CDR2 are MGHRA and YSYEKL. The germline V and J ends were trimmed by 4 bases and 4 bases, with 17 bases remaining between them. The CDR3 totals 16 residues. The CDR3 sequence is CASSPFSNILGNTIYF. The CDR3 DNA reads TGCGCCAGCAGCCCATTTTCAAACATTTTGGGAAACACCATATATTTT.